Below are 30 T cell receptor beta chains sequenced from a single sample in a study of T cell responses to AZD1222 COVID-19 vaccine. The repertoire was sequenced with immunoSEQ multiplex PCR; TCRdb's copy has only in-frame clones and lacks some. The table has 180,000 or so clones, 88% seen once; the top ten hold roughly a quarter. Sequenced material: peripheral blood, taken 28 days after the second AZD1222 dose. Every receptor here comes from an adult who received the AZD1222 COVID-19 vaccine.

This clone was seen only once. The chain employs TRBV6-4 and TRBJ1-2; 8 bases are a match to TRBD1. The germline CDR1 and CDR2 sequences are MRHNA and SNTAGT. This CDR3 region has 16 residues. The J segment lost 3 bases and the V segment lost 4 bases, leaving 10 bases of the junction unmatched. This chain's CDR3 is CASSGWMDRAYYGYTF. CDR3 DNA: TGTGCCAGCAGTGGGTGGATGGACAGGGCTTACTATGGCTACACCTTC.

The gene calls are TRBV6-5 and TRBJ2-7, with 8 bases matching TRBD1. CDR3 length: 16 amino acids. The germline CDR1 and CDR2 sequences are MNHEY and SVGAGI. Trimming at V came to 0 bases and at J to 3 bases, leaving 7 bases not matched to a gene. In DNA form, the CDR3 reads TGTGCCAGCAGTTACTCGAGGCAGGGGGCGATCTACGAGCAGTACTTC. Encoded protein: CASSYSRQGAIYEQYF.

The V call is TRBV9, the J call TRBJ2-7, with D perhaps TRBD1 (5 bases). The germline CDR1 and CDR2 sequences are SGDLS and YYNGEE. V dropped 0 bases and J dropped 0 bases, with 10 bases sitting between them. The CDR3 runs to 15 residues. The CDR3 DNA reads TGTGCCAGCAGCGTAGAAGCAGGGTCCTCCTACGAGCAGTACTTC. Amino acid sequence: CASSVEAGSSYEQYF.

This chain links TRBV3-1 (or the pseudogene TRBV3-2) with TRBJ2-3; TRBD2 matches 13 bases. The CDR3 is made up of 19 amino acids. Germline CDR1 is LGHDT and CDR2 is YNNKEL (reference sequence). Trimming at V came to 1 base and at J to 2 bases, leaving 9 bases not matched to a gene. The chain's CDR3 is CASSQVKGGTSGTTDTQYF. CDR3 DNA sequence: TGTGCCAGCAGCCAAGTAAAGGGAGGGACTAGCGGGACCACAGATACGCAGTATTTT.

J is TRBJ2-1 and V is TRBV2; 11 bases fit TRBD2. From germline, CDR1 is SNHLY and CDR2 FYNNEI. V lost 3 bases, J lost 15 bases, and 16 bases stayed unmatched. The CDR3 is made up of 16 amino acids. This CDR3 is CASSEPASVTSGSLFF. In nucleotides, the CDR3 is TGTGCCAGCAGTGAGCCGGCTTCCGTAACTAGCGGGAGTCTGTTCTTC.

This chain connects TRBV7-2 to TRBJ1-6; unclear D gene. The CDR3 extends over 16 amino acids. The germline V gene encodes CDR1 SGHTA and CDR2 FQGNSA. Trimming removed 5 bases at V and 11 bases at J, with 22 bases between. The CDR3 is CASSLRMGDAGTPLHF. For the CDR3, the DNA is TGTGCCAGCAGCCTTCGGATGGGCGACGCGGGAACACCCCTCCACTTT. The full variable domain, in which reference TRBV7-2 and TRBJ1-6 provide the parts outside the CDR3, is GAGVSQSPSNKVTEKGKDVELRCDPISGHTALYWYRQSLGQGLEFLIYFQGNSAPDKSGLPSDRFSAERTGGSVSTLTIQRTQQEDSAVYLCASSLRMGDAGTPLHFGNGTRLTVT.

This chain links TRBV27 with TRBJ2-7, with 8 positions matching TRBD2. The germline gives CDR1 MNHEY, CDR2 SMNVEV (reference sequence). The CDR3 is 13 residues long. V shed 6 bases and J 4 bases; nucleotides not matched to a gene: 5. As DNA, the CDR3 is TGTGCCAGCAGGAGCGGGAGAGAGTACGAGCAGTACTTC. It is translated as CASRSGREYEQYF.

The chain joins TRBV24-1 to TRBJ2-3, with 7 bases that match TRBD1. The CDR3 is made up of 16 amino acids. Germline trimming cut 5 bases from V and 2 bases from J; bases unmatched to any gene: 9. Germline-derived CDR1 and CDR2 are KGHDR and SFDVKD. CDR3 DNA sequence: TGTGCCACCAGTGCCCCAAGACAGGGAACCACAGATACGCAGTATTTT. Protein product: CATSAPRQGTTDTQYF.

The rearrangement links TRBV12-3 or TRBV12-4 to TRBJ2-7; unclear D gene. V was trimmed by 2 bases and J by 0 bases, leaving 5 bases between them. CDR3 length: 13 residues. The CDR3 here is CASSLQPSYEQYF. The CDR3 bases are TGTGCCAGCAGTTTACAGCCCTCCTACGAGCAGTACTTC.

V is TRBV19 and J is TRBJ1-5; tentative D call: TRBD1 (6 bases). Germline CDR1 reads LNHDA; CDR2 reads SQIVND (reference sequence). V gave up 3 bases and J gave up 1 base, with 13 bases separating them. The CDR3 runs 16 residues. The CDR3 loop is CASSIGGGGSNQPQHF. CDR3 nucleotides: TGTGCCAGTAGTATCGGTGGAGGGGGAAGCAATCAGCCCCAGCATTTT. Variable domain in full (rest from reference TRBV19 and TRBJ1-5): DGGITQSPKYLFRKEGQNVTLSCEQNLNHDAMYWYRQDPGQGLRLIYYSQIVNDFQKGDIAEGYSVSREKKESFPLTVTSAQKNPTAFYLCASSIGGGGSNQPQHFGDGTRLSIL.

V is TRBV14 and J is TRBJ2-7; no clear D. The CDR3 consists of 15 residues. The V gene's germline CDR1 is SGHDN and CDR2 FVKESK. Trimming pared 3 bases from V and 1 base from J, leaving 13 bases between. The CDR3, as DNA: TGTGCCAGCAGCCACGCCGATGCAGTTTCCTACGAGCAGTACTTC. Translation gives CASSHADAVSYEQYF.

In its sample, this clone was seen a few times. The same CDR3 can be traced to other DNA sequences in this sample. The chain has TRBV19 and TRBJ1-1; D is perhaps TRBD1 (5 bases). The CDR3 covers 15 residues. Germline CDR1 LNHDA, CDR2 SQIVND (reference sequence). V was shortened by 0 bases and J by 4 bases, with 12 bases between the two germline ends. The CDR3 DNA reads TGTGCCAGTAGTATAGACGGAGGGGTAGGCACTGAAGCTTTCTTT. As protein: CASSIDGGVGTEAFF.

This chain connects TRBV5-6 to TRBJ1-5, with unresolved D. The CDR3 length is 13 residues. Between the trimmed V and J ends, which lost 1 base and 6 bases, there was a span of 8 bases. Per germline, CDR1 SGHDT and CDR2 YYEEEE. The CDR3 coding sequence is TGTGCCAGCAGCTTGACCGGGGTTCAGCCCCAGCATTTT. It translates to CASSLTGVQPQHF.

The chain recombines TRBV7-3 with TRBJ2-5; no clear D. Trimming cost V 2 bases and J 4 bases, with 14 bases left between them. The V gene's germline CDR1 is SGHTA and CDR2 FQGTGA. CDR3 length: 15 residues. The CDR3 nucleotides read TGTGCCAGCAGCTTAGACGGGCGAGTAGGAGAGACCCAGTACTTC. Residues: CASSLDGRVGETQYF.

The V call is TRBV6-5, the J call TRBJ1-2; TRBD1 matches 8 bases. Germline trimming cut 6 bases from V and 0 bases from J; bases unmatched to any gene: 6. CDR1 is MNHEY and CDR2 is SVGAGI in the germline V gene. The CDR3 has 15 amino acids. Written as DNA, the CDR3 is TGTGCCAGCAGACCAGACAGGGGAACTAACTATGGCTACACCTTC. Its translation: CASRPDRGTNYGYTF.

This sequence joins TRBV18 and TRBJ2-5; no reliable D call. The germline gives CDR1 KGHSH, CDR2 LQKENI. V was cut by 0 bases and J by 1 base, with 6 bases left in between. The CDR3 consists of 14 residues. The CDR3 nucleotides read TGTGCCAGCTCACCACCAGGGTCCCAAGAGACCCAGTACTTC. This encodes CASSPPGSQETQYF. Based on the CDR3 plus reference TRBV18 and TRBJ2-5, the full variable domain is NAGVMQNPRHLVRRRGQEARLRCSPMKGHSHVYWYRQLPEEGLKFMVYLQKENIIDESGMPKERFSAEFPKEGPSILRIQQVVRGDSAAYFCASSPPGSQETQYFGPGTRLLVL.

This clone has just one count. The V and J genes are TRBV19 and TRBJ2-7; a weak D match, TRBD1 (6 bases). CDR3 size: 14 residues. Trimming took 6 bases from V and 4 from J, leaving 16 bases between them. Per germline, CDR1 LNHDA and CDR2 SQIVND (reference sequence). The CDR3 DNA is TGTGCCAGTAGCACATCCCGGACAGAATACGAGCAGTACTTC. It codes for CASSTSRTEYEQYF.

The V call is TRBV30, the J call TRBJ2-1; the D gene could be TRBD1 or TRBD2 (5 bases each). The CDR3 consists of 12 residues. Trimming shortened V by 3 bases and J by 12 bases, and 15 bases separated the two germline ends. Germline values: CDR1 GTSNPN, CDR2 SVGIG (reference sequence). CDR3: CAWSTQGPGQFF. The CDR3 coding sequence is TGTGCCTGGAGCACCCAGGGACCCGGGCAGTTCTTC.

This clone was detected once. This rearrangement joins TRBV6-2 or TRBV6-3 to TRBJ2-7, with 14 nucleotides matching TRBD2. Germline V gene sequence: CDR1 MNHEY, CDR2 SVGEGT. This CDR3 has 20 amino acids. Trimming removed 0 bases from V and 0 bases from J; junction bases left unmatched: 10. This CDR3 is CASSYSGTSGRGYHSYEQYF. CDR3 coding DNA: TGTGCCAGCAGTTACTCCGGGACTAGCGGGAGAGGGTATCACTCCTACGAGCAGTACTTC.

The chain carries TRBV6-5 and TRBJ1-5; D not resolved. The germline V and J ends were trimmed by 2 bases and 4 bases, with 6 bases remaining between them. CDR3 length equals 13 residues. Germline CDR1 reads MNHEY; CDR2 reads SVGAGI. CDR3 nucleotides: TGTGCCAGCAGTTACCAGATAAATCAGCCCCAGCATTTT. Translated: CASSYQINQPQHF.

The chain carries TRBV29-1 and TRBJ2-5; no firm D call. V lost 7 bases, J lost 1 base, and 13 bases lay in between. From germline, CDR1 is SQVTM and CDR2 ANQGSEA. The CDR3 totals 13 residues. The CDR3: CSAELVSQETQYF. The CDR3 DNA follows: TGCAGCGCCGAGCTAGTTTCCCAAGAGACCCAGTACTTC.

This chain joins TRBV19 and TRBJ2-1, with TRBD1 matching over 10 bases. CDR3 length: 13 amino acids. Per germline, CDR1 LNHDA and CDR2 SQIVND (reference sequence). The J segment lost 9 bases and the V segment lost 7 bases, leaving 6 bases of the junction unmatched. Written as DNA, the CDR3 is TGTGCCAGTATCGCGGGACAGGGGAGTGAGCAGTTCTTC. Protein product: CASIAGQGSEQFF.

This sequence joins TRBV29-1 and TRBJ1-5; 8 bases map to TRBD1. The CDR3 has 13 amino acids. The trim removed 6 bases at V and 5 bases at J, leaving 6 bases unmatched. Looked up from germline, CDR1 is SQVTM and CDR2 is ANQGSEA. The CDR3 reads CSVRGQWDQPQHF. The CDR3 nucleotides read TGCAGCGTCAGGGGGCAGTGGGATCAGCCCCAGCATTTT.

The chain joins TRBV28 to TRBJ2-5; D gene unclear. CDR1 and CDR2 from the germline V gene are MDHEN and SYDVKM. V was shortened by 5 bases and J by 0 bases, with 19 bases between the two germline ends. This CDR3 comprises 17 residues. The CDR3 protein is CASSPTDPPAYQETQYF. CDR3 nucleotides: TGTGCCAGCAGTCCAACAGATCCACCTGCGTACCAAGAGACCCAGTACTTC.

The chain's CDR3 is CASSLSGASRLADIQYF. The CDR3 coding sequence is TGTGCCAGCAGCTTAAGCGGTGCTAGTCGGCTGGCGGACATTCAGTACTTC. The chain joins TRBV7-2 to TRBJ2-4, with D possibly matching TRBD2 (5 bases). Trimming removed 2 bases from V and 8 bases from J, with 22 bases in between. From germline, CDR1 is SGHTA and CDR2 FQGNSA. This CDR3 comprises 17 residues.

This clone was recorded only once. The chain uses TRBV7-2 and TRBJ2-7; D possibly corresponds to TRBD1 (5 bases). CDR3 length equals 15 residues. Germline values: CDR1 SGHTA, CDR2 FQGNSA. V dropped 2 bases and J dropped 4 bases, with 15 bases sitting between them. The CDR3: CASSLRFPGPYEQYF. The CDR3 DNA sequence: TGTGCCAGCAGCTTACGGTTCCCAGGGCCTTACGAGCAGTACTTC.

The chain links TRBV3-1 (or the pseudogene TRBV3-2) to TRBJ2-7; TRBD1 matches 8 bases. Germline CDR1 reads LGHDT; CDR2 reads YNNKEL (reference sequence). V was pared by 4 bases and J by 1 base, with 6 bases of the junction left unmatched. The CDR3 covers 15 residues. CDR3 loop: CASSPNHRGSYEQYF. The DNA for the CDR3 is TGTGCCAGCAGCCCCAACCACAGGGGGTCCTACGAGCAGTACTTC.

V and J are TRBV13 and TRBJ1-1; maybe TRBD1 (5 bases). The germline V and J ends were trimmed by 3 bases and 0 bases, with 14 bases remaining between them. The CDR3 has 16 residues. CDR1 is PRHDT, CDR2 FYEKMQ, per germline (reference sequence). This CDR3 is CASSFRVGPMNTEAFF. CDR3 sequence (DNA): TGTGCCAGCAGCTTCAGGGTGGGCCCTATGAACACTGAAGCTTTCTTT.

This sequence joins TRBV11-2 and TRBJ2-5; no clear D gene. V was clipped by 2 bases and J by 4 bases, with 8 bases between them. The germline V gene encodes CDR1 SGHAT and CDR2 FQNNGV. The CDR3 has 13 residues. CDR3: CASSLLRGETQYF. CDR3 bases: TGTGCCAGCAGCTTACTCCGAGGAGAGACCCAGTACTTC.

The chain carries TRBV9 and TRBJ2-1; 9 bases are a match to TRBD2. CDR1 and CDR2 from the germline V gene are SGDLS and YYNGEE. After removal of 0 bases from V and 8 bases from J, the junction contained 3 bases not matched to a gene. The CDR3 consists of 14 residues. CDR3 residues: CASSVVAGVYEQFF. DNA of the CDR3: TGTGCCAGCAGCGTAGTAGCGGGAGTTTATGAGCAGTTCTTC.